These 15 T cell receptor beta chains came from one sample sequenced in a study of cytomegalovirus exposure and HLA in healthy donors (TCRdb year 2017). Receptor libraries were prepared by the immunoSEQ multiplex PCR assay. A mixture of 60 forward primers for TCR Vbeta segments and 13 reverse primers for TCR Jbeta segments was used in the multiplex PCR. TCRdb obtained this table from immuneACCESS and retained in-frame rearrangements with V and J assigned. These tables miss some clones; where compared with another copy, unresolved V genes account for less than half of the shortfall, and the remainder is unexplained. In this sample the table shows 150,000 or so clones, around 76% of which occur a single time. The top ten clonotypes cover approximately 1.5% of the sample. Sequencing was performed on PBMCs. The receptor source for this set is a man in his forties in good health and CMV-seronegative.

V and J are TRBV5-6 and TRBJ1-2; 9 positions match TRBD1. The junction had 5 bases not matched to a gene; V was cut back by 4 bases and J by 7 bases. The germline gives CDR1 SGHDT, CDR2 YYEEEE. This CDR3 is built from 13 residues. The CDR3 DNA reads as TGTGCCAGCAGCGGTACAGGGGGCTTTGGCTACACCTTC. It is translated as CASSGTGGFGYTF. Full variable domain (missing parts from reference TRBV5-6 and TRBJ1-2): DAGVTQSPTHLIKTRGQQVTLRCSPKSGHDTVSWYQQALGQGPQFIFQYYEEEERQRGNFPDRFSGHQFPNYSSELNVNALLLGDSALYLCASSGTGGFGYTFGSGTRLTVV.

The CDR3 DNA reads TGTGCCAGCAGTTTCAGCGGGAGGGCCGGGTACGAGCAGTACTTC. Protein: CASSFSGRAGYEQYF. The chain combines TRBV27 with TRBJ2-7, with 10 bases fitting TRBD2. The ends lost 3 bases at V and 4 bases at J; junction bases unmatched: 6. The CDR3 has 15 residues. CDR1 is MNHEY, CDR2 SMNVEV, per germline (reference sequence).

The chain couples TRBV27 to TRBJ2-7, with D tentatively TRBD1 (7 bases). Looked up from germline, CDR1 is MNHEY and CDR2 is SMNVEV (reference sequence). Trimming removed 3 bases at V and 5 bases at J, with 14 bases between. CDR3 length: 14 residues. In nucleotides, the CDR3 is TGTGCCAGCAGTTTGAACAGGGGAGGCGACGAGCAGTACTTC. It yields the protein CASSLNRGGDEQYF.

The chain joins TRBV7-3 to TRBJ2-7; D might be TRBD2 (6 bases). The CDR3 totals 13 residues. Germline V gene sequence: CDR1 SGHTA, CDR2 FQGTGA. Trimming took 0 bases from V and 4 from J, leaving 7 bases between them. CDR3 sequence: CASSLTGGYEQYF. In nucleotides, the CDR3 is TGTGCCAGCAGCTTAACGGGGGGTTACGAGCAGTACTTC.

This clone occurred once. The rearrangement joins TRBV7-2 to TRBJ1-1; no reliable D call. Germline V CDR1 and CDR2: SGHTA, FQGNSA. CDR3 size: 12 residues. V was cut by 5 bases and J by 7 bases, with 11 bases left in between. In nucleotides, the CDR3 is TGTGCCAGCAGCCCATTCTACAGTGAAGCTTTCTTT. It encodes CASSPFYSEAFF.

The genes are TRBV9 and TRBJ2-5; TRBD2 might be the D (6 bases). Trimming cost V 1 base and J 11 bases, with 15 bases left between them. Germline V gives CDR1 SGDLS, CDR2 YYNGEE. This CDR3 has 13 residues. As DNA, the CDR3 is TGTGCCAGCAGCGTAACAGCTCCGGGGGAGCAGTACTTC. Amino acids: CASSVTAPGEQYF.

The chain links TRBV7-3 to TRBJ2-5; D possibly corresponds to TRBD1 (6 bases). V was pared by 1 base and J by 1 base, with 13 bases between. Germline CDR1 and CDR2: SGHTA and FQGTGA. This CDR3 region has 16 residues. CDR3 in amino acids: CASSLRAGASQETQYF. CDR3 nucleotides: TGTGCCAGCAGCTTAAGGGCAGGGGCAAGCCAAGAGACCCAGTACTTC.

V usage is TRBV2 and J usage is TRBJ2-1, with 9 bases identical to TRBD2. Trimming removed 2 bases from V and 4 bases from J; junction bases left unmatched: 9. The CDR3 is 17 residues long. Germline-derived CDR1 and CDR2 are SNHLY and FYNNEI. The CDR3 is CASSEQGLAGSYNEQFF. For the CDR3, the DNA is TGTGCCAGCAGTGAACAAGGGCTAGCGGGGTCTTACAATGAGCAGTTCTTC.

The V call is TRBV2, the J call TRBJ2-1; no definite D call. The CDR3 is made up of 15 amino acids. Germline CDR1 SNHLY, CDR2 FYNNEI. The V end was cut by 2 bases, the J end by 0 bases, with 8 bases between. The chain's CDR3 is CASSEYRASYNEQFF. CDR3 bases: TGTGCCAGCAGTGAATATCGAGCCTCCTACAATGAGCAGTTCTTC.

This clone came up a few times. This CDR3 reads CASSLGQGGDGYTF. For the CDR3, the DNA is TGTGCCAGCAGCCTCGGACAGGGGGGAGATGGCTACACCTTC. V usage is TRBV5-5 and J usage is TRBJ1-2, with 10 bases matching TRBD1. Germline V CDR1 and CDR2: SGHKS, YYEKEE (reference sequence). CDR3 size: 14 residues. After removal of 4 bases from V and 6 bases from J, the junction contained 6 bases not matched to a gene.

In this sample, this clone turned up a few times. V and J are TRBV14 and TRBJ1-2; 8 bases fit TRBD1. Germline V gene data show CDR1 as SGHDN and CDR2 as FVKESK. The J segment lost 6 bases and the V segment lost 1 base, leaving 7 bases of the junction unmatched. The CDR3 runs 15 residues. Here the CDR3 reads CASSQVGRGPDGYTF. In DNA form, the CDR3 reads TGTGCCAGCAGCCAAGTGGGCAGGGGGCCGGATGGCTACACCTTC.

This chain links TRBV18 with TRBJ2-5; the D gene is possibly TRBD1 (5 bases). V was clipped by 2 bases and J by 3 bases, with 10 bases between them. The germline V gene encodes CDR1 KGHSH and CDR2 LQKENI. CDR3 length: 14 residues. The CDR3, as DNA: TGTGCCAGCTCACCAGGGGCGGTAAAAGAGACCCAGTACTTC. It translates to CASSPGAVKETQYF. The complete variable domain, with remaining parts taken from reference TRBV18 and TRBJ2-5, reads NAGVMQNPRHLVRRRGQEARLRCSPMKGHSHVYWYRQLPEEGLKFMVYLQKENIIDESGMPKERFSAEFPKEGPSILRIQQVVRGDSAAYFCASSPGAVKETQYFGPGTRLLVL.

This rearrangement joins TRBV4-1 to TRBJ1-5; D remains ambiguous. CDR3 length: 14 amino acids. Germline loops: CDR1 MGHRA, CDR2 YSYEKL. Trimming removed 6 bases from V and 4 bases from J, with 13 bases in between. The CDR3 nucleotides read TGCGCCAGCAGTCTATACCAGGTTAATCAGCCCCAGCATTTT. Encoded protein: CASSLYQVNQPQHF.

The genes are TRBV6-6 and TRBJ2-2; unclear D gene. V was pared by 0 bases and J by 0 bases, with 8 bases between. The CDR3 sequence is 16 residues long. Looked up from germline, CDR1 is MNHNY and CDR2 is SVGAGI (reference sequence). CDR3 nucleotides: TGTGCCAGCAGTTACTCGGGCCCCGCGAACACCGGGGAGCTGTTTTTT. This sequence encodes CASSYSGPANTGELFF.

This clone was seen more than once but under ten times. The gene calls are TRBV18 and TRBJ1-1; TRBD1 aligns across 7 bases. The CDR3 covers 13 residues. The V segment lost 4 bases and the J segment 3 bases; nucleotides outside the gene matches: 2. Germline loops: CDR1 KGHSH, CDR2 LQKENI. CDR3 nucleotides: TGTGCCAGCTCACGAGGGACAGACACTGAAGCTTTCTTT. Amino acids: CASSRGTDTEAFF.